This is a list of T cell receptor beta chains from one sample in a study of Ad26.COV2.S vaccination and SARS-CoV-2 variants. Sequenced by immunoSEQ multiplex PCR; TCRdb stores in-frame clones only, minus some. The sample yields around 320,000 clones, around 85% seen once. The sequenced sample was peripheral blood, obtained in a trial of Ad26.COV2.S vaccine versus placebo. The receptors come from a person between 18 and 65 years old who received the Ad26.COV2.S COVID-19 vaccine or a placebo. CDR3s include the opening cysteine and the closing phenylalanine or tryptophan. Only some rows state a clone size, as once, few, many or a class for expanded clones.

V	size	CDR3
TRBV6-6	NA	CASSYHTLEQYF
TRBV7-8	NA	CASSLRRGQVEAFF
TRBV6-6	NA	CASSPAEKSYEQYF
TRBV7-3	NA	CASSLQGPGNTGELFF
TRBV5-6	NA	CASSTVAAGGAGELFF
TRBV3-1/TRBV3-2	NA	CASSFGGGWEKLFF
TRBV9	NA	CASSVEPSYEQYF
TRBV29-1	NA	CSAGQGSDTQYF
TRBV5-1	NA	CASSLVTGGYNEQFF
TRBV5-4	NA	CASSAQFGAGHGEQYF
TRBV6-1	NA	CASSEARGTEAFF
TRBV5-1	NA	CASSYRDSDTEAFF
TRBV5-1	NA	CASSPGTLNEAFF
TRBV5-1	many	CASSQIDRNTGELFF
TRBV5-1	NA	CASSSAGDLTDTQYF
TRBV5-1	once	CASSQGTGGDTQYF
TRBV7-9	NA	CASSTHGGSYEQYF
TRBV3-1/TRBV3-2	NA	CASSPKSENTEAFF
TRBV5-4	NA	CASSDTGGLGAFF
TRBV5-1	NA	CASSTAGSGGYTF
TRBV3-1/TRBV3-2	few	CASSRRDRGSYEQYF
TRBV19	NA	CASSLQGPNSPLHF
TRBV4-2	NA	CASSQDKGQGRNYGYTF
TRBV28	once	CASRWTSGGAGDTQYF
TRBV24-1	NA	CATGGKKYF
TRBV28	NA	CASTSTGSHEQYF
TRBV28	NA	CASSLLSTEAFF
TRBV7-9	few	CASSLASLNSGNTIYF
TRBV2	NA	CASSGDRAGGYTF
TRBV6-2/TRBV6-3	NA	CASSYVPGTGGAHGNQPQHF
TRBV7-3	NA	CASSSRRGSTDTQYF
TRBV10-3	NA	CAISGAGNEQFF
TRBV28	once	CASSHRGNYGYTF
TRBV28	once	CASSSHQPYGYTF
TRBV20-1	NA	CSASPANYGYTF
TRBV9	NA	CASSVEGQGNTIYF
TRBV3-1/TRBV3-2	NA	CASSHSVENTEAFF
TRBV11-2	NA	CASSGLSGPRTDTQYF
TRBV18	NA	CASSPYNRGIAEAFF
TRBV7-9	NA	CASSPGTSGGSYNEQFF
TRBV7-2	NA	CASSRTTVRNEKLFF
TRBV7-9	many	CASSLALTNTEAFF
TRBV14	once	CASSQGLGTYEQYF
TRBV4-2	few	CASSQDRSGGASGYTF
TRBV29-1	NA	CSASGGPETQYF
TRBV2	NA	CASSSGGFIEQYF
TRBV5-5	NA	CASSLRRAGVYNEQFF
TRBV18	NA	CASSEYQETQYF
TRBV30	NA	CAWRRGKRGETQYF
TRBV10-3	NA	CAISVIRDGTGELFF
TRBV5-1	NA	CASSQYSRADTNYGYTF
TRBV4-2	once	CASSQQLAGTSTDTQYF
TRBV5-6	NA	CASSEQVNGSPLHF